This TCR beta chain was captured by sequencing in a study of T cells after yellow fever vaccination. Study context: Low-cell-number fractions underwent preparation using SMART-Seq v4 Ultra Low Input. Findings and limits, study-wide: Clones that expanded after primary vaccination mostly reappeared after the booster (96% CD4, approximately 85% CD8).

In this sample, this clonotype turned up a few times. Its antigen remains unknown. In making TCR cDNA, 5'RACE template switching added a universal primer site and UMIs to it. TCRdb re-called the 5' RACE reads through MiXCR, storing one row per CDR3 protein. This sample has around 310,000 distinct CDR3 sequences, with 8.7% found just once. Trimming removed 7 bases at V and 2 bases at J, with 12 bases between. CDR3 size: 14 residues. The germline V gene encodes CDR1 KGHDR and CDR2 SFDVKD. The receptor comes from a man aged 18 to 35 who received the YFV17D yellow fever vaccine. This chain uses TRBV24-1 with TRBJ2-3; maybe TRBD2 (5 bases). The source material was PBMCs, sampled on the day of the first yellow fever vaccination. The CDR3 loop reads CATSPGENTDTQYF. CDR3 nucleotide sequence: TGTGCCACCAGCCCCGGGGAAAACACAGATACGCAGTATTTT.